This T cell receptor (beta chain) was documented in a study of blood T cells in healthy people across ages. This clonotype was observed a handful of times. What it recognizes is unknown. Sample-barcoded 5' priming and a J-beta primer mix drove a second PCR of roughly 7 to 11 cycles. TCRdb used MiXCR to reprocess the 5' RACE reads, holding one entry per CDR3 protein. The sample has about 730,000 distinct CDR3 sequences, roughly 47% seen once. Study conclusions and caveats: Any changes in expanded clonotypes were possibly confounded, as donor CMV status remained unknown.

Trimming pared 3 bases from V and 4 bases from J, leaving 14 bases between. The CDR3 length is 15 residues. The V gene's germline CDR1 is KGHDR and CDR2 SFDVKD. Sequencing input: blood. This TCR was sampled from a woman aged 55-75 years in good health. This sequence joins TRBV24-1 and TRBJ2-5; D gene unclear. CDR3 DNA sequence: TGTGCCACCAGTGATGTGGGTCCGGTAGGAGAGACCCAGTACTTC. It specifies CATSDVGPVGETQYF.